The T cell receptor (beta chain) described here comes from a study of blood T cell repertoires in COVID-19. Across the study: Collection of acute and convalescent COVID-19 samples took place in the United States, Italy and Spain. The cDNA or gDNA used as material had been derived from T cells, B-cell-depleted T cells, or PBMCs.

Under the authors' procedure: Scientists estimated how many nucleated cells there were by amplifying reference gene primers. Sequencing used immunoSEQ multiplex PCR; TCRdb keeps in-frame clones, though not all of them. That table gives V, J and clone size, and the DNA gave D and trimming. The sample lists about 250,000 clones, over 75% seen once, with 0.65% to 0.9% in the top ten. The CDR3 is 15 residues long. Germline assignment: CDR1 SGHDN and CDR2 FVKESK. V dropped 1 base and J dropped 0 bases, with 4 bases sitting between them. V is TRBV14 and J is TRBJ1-6; D is unresolved. This sequence was found in a woman aged 30 to 39 with acute or convalescent COVID-19. Source material: peripheral blood. The CDR3 protein is CASSQGSSYNSPLHF. CDR3 in DNA: TGTGCCAGCAGCCAAGGGAGCTCCTATAATTCACCCCTCCACTTT.